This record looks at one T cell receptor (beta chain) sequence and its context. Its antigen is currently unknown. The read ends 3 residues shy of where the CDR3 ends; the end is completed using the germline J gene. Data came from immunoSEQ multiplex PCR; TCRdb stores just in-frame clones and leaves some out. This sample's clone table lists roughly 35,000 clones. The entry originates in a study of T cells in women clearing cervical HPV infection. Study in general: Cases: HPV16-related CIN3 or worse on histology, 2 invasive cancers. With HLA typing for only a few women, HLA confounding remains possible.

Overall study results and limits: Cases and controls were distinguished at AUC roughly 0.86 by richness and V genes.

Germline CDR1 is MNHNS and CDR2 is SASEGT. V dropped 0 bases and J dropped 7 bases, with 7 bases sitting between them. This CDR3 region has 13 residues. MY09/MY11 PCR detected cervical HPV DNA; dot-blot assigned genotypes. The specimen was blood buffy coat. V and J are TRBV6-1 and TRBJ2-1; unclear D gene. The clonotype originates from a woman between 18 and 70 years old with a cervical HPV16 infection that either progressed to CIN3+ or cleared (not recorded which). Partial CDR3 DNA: TGTGCCAGCAGTGAAGCGGTTAGAAATGAG. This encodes CASSEAVRNE. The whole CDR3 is CASSEAVRNEQFF.